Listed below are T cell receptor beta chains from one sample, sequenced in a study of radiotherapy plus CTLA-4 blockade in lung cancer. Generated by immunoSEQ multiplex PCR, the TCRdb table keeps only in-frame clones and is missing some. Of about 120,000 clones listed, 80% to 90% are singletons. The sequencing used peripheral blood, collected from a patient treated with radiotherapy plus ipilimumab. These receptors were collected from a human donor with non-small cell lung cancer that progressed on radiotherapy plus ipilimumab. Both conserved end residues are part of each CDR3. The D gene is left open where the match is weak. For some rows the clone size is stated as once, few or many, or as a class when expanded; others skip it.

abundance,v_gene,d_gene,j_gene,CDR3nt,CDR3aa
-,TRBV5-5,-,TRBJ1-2,TGTGCCAGCAGACCTGCGACCAAGCCCTATGGCTACACCTTC,CASRPATKPYGYTF
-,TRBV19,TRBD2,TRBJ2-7,TGTGCCAGTAGTATAGTGGCGGGAGGGGGTGAGCAGTACTTC,CASSIVAGGGEQYF
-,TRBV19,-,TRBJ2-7,TGTGCCAGTAGTATAGAGAGGGGTCGGCACGAGCAGTACTTC,CASSIERGRHEQYF
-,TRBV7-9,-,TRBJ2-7,TGTGCCAGCAGCTTAGCTCAGTACGAGCAGTACTTC,CASSLAQYEQYF
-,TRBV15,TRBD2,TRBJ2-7,TGTGCCACCAGACTAGCGGGAACGGGCGAGCAGTACTTC,CATRLAGTGEQYF
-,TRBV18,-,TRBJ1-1,TGTGCCAGCTCACCCTACCGGGTGACAGAGAACACTGAAGCTTTCTTT,CASSPYRVTENTEAFF
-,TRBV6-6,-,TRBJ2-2,TGTGCCAGCAGGCCGACAGTCGCGAACACCGGGGAGCTGTTTTTT,CASRPTVANTGELFF
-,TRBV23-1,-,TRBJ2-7,TGCGCCAGCAGAACCGGACGGGGTTGCGCCTACGAGCAGTACTTC,CASRTGRGCAYEQYF
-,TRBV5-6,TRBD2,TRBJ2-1,TGTGCCAGCAGCTCGGGACTAGCAGACAATGAGCAGTTCTTC,CASSSGLADNEQFF
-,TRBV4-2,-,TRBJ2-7,TGTGCCAGCAGCCAAAATGAAGGGGGCTACGAGCAGTACTTC,CASSQNEGGYEQYF
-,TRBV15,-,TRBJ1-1,TGTGCCACCAGCCTACACGGAGGCTACACCCTACTTTCCTCGGACACTGAAGCTTTCTTT,CATSLHGGYTLLSSDTEAFF
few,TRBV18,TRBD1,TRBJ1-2,TGTGCCAGCTCACCACTTGGATTAGGGACAGGGGTTTGGTATGGCTACACCTTC,CASSPLGLGTGVWYGYTF
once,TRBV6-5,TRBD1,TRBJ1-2,TGTGCCAGCAGTTATGGGACAGCCCGAGGTTTTTATGGCTACACCTTC,CASSYGTARGFYGYTF
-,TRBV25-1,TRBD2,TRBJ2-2,TGTGCCAGCAGTGGGGGACTAGCGATCCCGCTGAACACCGGGGAGCTGTTTTTT,CASSGGLAIPLNTGELFF
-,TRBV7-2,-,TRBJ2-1,TGTGCCAGCAGCCCGGACCCCTCCTACAATGAGCAGTTCTTC,CASSPDPSYNEQFF
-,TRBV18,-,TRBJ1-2,TGTGCCAGCTCACCACCTGGGGGGGGCGACTATGGCTACACCTTC,CASSPPGGGDYGYTF
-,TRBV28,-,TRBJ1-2,TGTGCCAGCAGTTTAGGGCAGTTCTATGGCTACACCTTC,CASSLGQFYGYTF
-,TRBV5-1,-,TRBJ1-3,TGCGCCAGCAGCTTGGCCGGGGGGTCCGGAAACACCATATATTTT,CASSLAGGSGNTIYF
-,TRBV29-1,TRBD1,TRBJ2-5,TGCAGCGTTAGTGACACCACAGGGGGGACCCAGTACTTC,CSVSDTTGGTQYF
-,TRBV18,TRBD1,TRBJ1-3,TGTGCCAGCTCGGGACAGGGGATTTCTGGAAACACCATATATTTT,CASSGQGISGNTIYF
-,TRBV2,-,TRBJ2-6,TGTGCCAGCAGGGACTCTGGGGCCAACGTCCTGACTTTC,CASRDSGANVLTF
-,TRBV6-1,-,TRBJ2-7,TGTGCCAGCAGTGAGATCGCTTTAGGCGGGGCAGCCTCCTACGAGCAGTACTTC,CASSEIALGGAASYEQYF
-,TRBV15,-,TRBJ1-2,TGTGCCACCAGCAGAGCAACAAACAATTGGGATGGCTACACCTTC,CATSRATNNWDGYTF
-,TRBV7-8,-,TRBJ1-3,TGTGCCAGCAGCCAATCAACGGCACACTCTGGAAACACCATATATTTT,CASSQSTAHSGNTIYF
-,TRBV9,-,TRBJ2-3,TGTGCCAGCAGCCCAACCACGGCGGATACGCAGTATTTT,CASSPTTADTQYF
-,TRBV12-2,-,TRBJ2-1,TGTGCAAGTCTCAATCCAACCGATGCCCCCTACAATGAGCAGTTCTTC,CASLNPTDAPYNEQFF
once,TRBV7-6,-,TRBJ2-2,TGTGCCAGCAGCTTTATTGGGACTCCAAACACCGGGGAGCTGTTTTTT,CASSFIGTPNTGELFF
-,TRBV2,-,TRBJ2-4,TGTGCCACAGGGGGGGGCGTTGGGCAGGGAAACATTCAGTACTTC,CATGGGVGQGNIQYF
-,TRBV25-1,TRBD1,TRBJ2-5,TGTGCCACCCGACAGGGCCCAGAGACCCAGTACTTC,CATRQGPETQYF
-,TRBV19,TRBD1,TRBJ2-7,TGTGCCAGTAGTATGTCGGTGACAGGGCCTCCCTACGAGCAGTACTTC,CASSMSVTGPPYEQYF
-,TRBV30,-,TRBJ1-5,TGTGCCATGGGGTCCGCGGGTAGCAATCAGCCCCAGCATTTT,CAMGSAGSNQPQHF
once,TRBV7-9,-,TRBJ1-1,TGTGCCAGCACTCCCGGGGGAGGGGGGACTGAAGCTTTCTTT,CASTPGGGGTEAFF
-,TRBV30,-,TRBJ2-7,TGTGCCTGGAGTGGATTTGGACTTACACCCTACGAGCAGTACTTC,CAWSGFGLTPYEQYF
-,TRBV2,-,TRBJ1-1,TGTGCCAGCAAACTGGACAGAGCTAACACTGAAGCTTTCTTT,CASKLDRANTEAFF
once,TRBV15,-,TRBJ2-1,TGTGCCACCAGCAGAGGCCCCCGCCCCAATGAGCAGTTCTTC,CATSRGPRPNEQFF
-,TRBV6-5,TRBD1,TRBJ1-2,TGTGCCAGCAGCAACAGGGGCTCTGGCTATGGCTACACCTTC,CASSNRGSGYGYTF
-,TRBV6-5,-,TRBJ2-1,TGTGCCAGCAGGAGGGCTGGGGCGGTGTACAATGAGCAGTTCTTC,CASRRAGAVYNEQFF
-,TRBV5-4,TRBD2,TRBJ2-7,TGTGCCAGCAGCAACCTAGCGGGAGGCCCCTACGAGCAGTACTTC,CASSNLAGGPYEQYF
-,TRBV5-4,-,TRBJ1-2,TGTGCCAGCAGCGGAGACCTCGGCCGGGGCTACACCTTC,CASSGDLGRGYTF